This T cell receptor beta chain comes out of a study of beta chain features in type 1 diabetes (dated by TCRdb to 2016 to 2018). Regarding the complete study: No differences in mean age, gender distribution, total cell number or subset yield were found between patients and healthy donors. Naive and central memory subsets were obtained from all 28 donors, but regulatory and stem cell-like memory subsets were isolated from only 8 patients and roughly 8 healthy donors. A total of just under 110,000,000 sorted cells were examined across all samples, and RNA yield correlated strongly with the number of cells per subset. In the study, TCRB repertoires of sorted circulating CD4+ T cell subsets from recently diagnosed type 1 diabetes patients were compared with those of matched healthy donors.

What the authors observed across the whole study: A moderate but significant shortening of TCRB CDR3 length was observed in type 1 diabetes patients in all four CD4+ subsets. Because cDNA rather than genomic DNA was sequenced, highly expressing activated cells could have been over-represented, although no difference in activation and CD3 levels was found between groups. Shorter templates might have been favored by PCR, but patient and control samples were amplified and corrected together, so both groups would have been affected equally by any skew. Because small numbers of individuals were included in the HLA sub-analyses, any influence of HLA type on TCRB rearrangement was left unresolved. Patients with type 1 diabetes made fewer insertions and deleted more nucleotides at VDJ recombination sites, implying thymic rearrangement abnormalities. Naive, central memory and regulatory TCRB repertoires appeared more similar among patients than among healthy donors.

This clone was seen more than once but under ten times. Its antigen has not been determined. No clone much larger than this one lies a single base away; base qualities are absent. V and J lose 6 bases and 0 bases, and a span of 15 bases separates them. The germline V gene encodes CDR1 SGHAT and CDR2 FQNNGV. There are 16 amino acids in the CDR3, from cysteine to phenylalanine inclusive. Only the CDR3 DNA is retained, 48 bases long and in frame from the first base. Each donor gave one peripheral blood draw, approximately 110 mL on average, collected into heparinised tubes. A BD FACSAria II was used to sort naive, central memory, regulatory and stem cell-like memory CD4+ T cells with a panel that included CD45RO, CCR7, CD25, CD127, CD95 and CD27. A purity above 95% was achieved for all sorted populations. PBMCs were separated immediately by Lymphoprep density gradient centrifugation and were stained directly, without being cultured. So that batch effects would be minimized, each experiment stained and sorted samples in pairs, pairing one healthy donor with one patient.

All of the isolated RNA was reverse transcribed with the High Capacity cDNA Reverse Transcription Kit, so expressed TCRB transcripts were sequenced. Deep immunoSEQ sequencing was applied to naive, central memory and regulatory T cell samples, giving an average of about 3.6 million total reads per sample. After sorted cells were lysed in RLT buffer, RNA was extracted with DNase-treated RNeasy Micro or Mini kits, with the choice depending on cell number. Each cell subset was processed separately to prevent cross-contamination, with patient and healthy donor samples processed together. The immunoSEQ multiplex PCR was used to amplify TCRB sequences from cDNA, yielding 87-bp fragments that span the CDR3 region. Sequencing of the amplicons was performed on the Illumina HiSeq platform. Per the original workflow: PCR bias was corrected computationally using synthetic template baselines, and reads within Hamming distance 2 were collapsed, with unmergeable singletons discarded. Reads were aligned against IMGT to assign V, D and J genes, CDR3 length and insertions or deletions at six rearrangement sites. Within each subset, clonotype counts were normalized to sorted cell number, after which true diversity and Gini coefficients were computed with the tcR R package. Repertoire sharing was quantified using the overlap coefficient calculated on TCRB nucleotide sequences. Out-of-frame TCRB sequences from naive cells were analyzed to stand in for the pre-selection repertoire. Here the immuneACCESS table is served through TCRdb, limited to in-frame sequences with V and J called. Missing clones are a known gap in these copies; in checked studies unresolved V genes cover under half, and the rest lacks a known reason. Clone size and the V and J calls come from that table; the DNA yielded D and trimming. Across this sample there are about 280,000 clones, with around 16% seen only once. The ten largest make up less than 0.02% of the sample.

The rearrangement joined TRBV11-2 to TRBJ2-1; TRBD1 is a possible D gene, resting on 5 matching bases. The TCR comes from a man younger than 35 with type 1 diabetes. Input material: naive CD4+ T cells from blood. The cell subset or site tag for this specimen amounts to: true naive CD4+ T cells. The sequence in DNA is TGTGCCAGCAGATTGGGGCAGCACAGCTCCTACAATGAGCAGTTCTTC. This sequence encodes CASRLGQHSSYNEQFF.